The 3 T cell receptor beta chains listed next were all sequenced from one sample in a study of control samples from healthy donors and cancer patients. Measured with immunoSEQ multiplex PCR; TCRdb has only the in-frame clones, and not every one. The sample contains just over 150,000 clones, approximately 94% of which appear only once. Material for sequencing was blood. The receptors shown here come from a woman aged 40 to 49 in good health.

The chain couples TRBV5-8 to TRBJ1-2, with D unresolved. V lost 0 bases and J 2 bases, leaving 11 bases between the germline ends. Germline CDR1 reads SGHTS; CDR2 reads YDEGEE. This CDR3 spans 15 amino acids. The chain's CDR3 is CASSLAGIPNYGYTF. The CDR3 coding sequence is TGTGCCAGCAGCTTGGCGGGGATCCCCAACTATGGCTACACCTTC. Full variable domain (outside the CDR3, taken from reference TRBV5-8 and TRBJ1-2): EAGVTQSPTHLIKTRGQQATLRCSPISGHTSVYWYQQALGLGLQFLLWYDEGEERNRGNFPPRFSGRQFPNYSSELNVNALELEDSALYLCASSLAGIPNYGYTFGSGTRLTVV.

J is TRBJ1-2 and V is TRBV5-6; D may be TRBD1 (6 bases). This CDR3 contains 12 residues. Germline V lookup: CDR1 SGHDT, CDR2 YYEEEE. Trimming took off 4 bases at V and 4 bases at J, with 8 bases between the two ends. CDR3 protein: CASSQTGYGYTF. CDR3 sequence (DNA): TGTGCCAGCAGCCAGACAGGCTATGGCTACACCTTC.

V usage is TRBV29-1 and J usage is TRBJ1-2; D gene uncertain. This CDR3 has 13 amino acids. The ends were cut back, 4 bases at V and 8 bases at J, with 17 bases in the middle. Per the germline V gene, CDR1 is SQVTM and CDR2 is ANQGSEA. Here the CDR3 reads CSVARETATGYTF. The CDR3 DNA sequence: TGCAGCGTTGCCCGAGAGACTGCGACGGGCTACACCTTC.